Here is one T cell receptor beta chain with its context. Assay: immunoSEQ multiplex PCR; the TCRdb copy retains only in-frame clones and omits some. The profile shows 70,000 to 90,000 clones, 85% of them singletons. The CDR3 is made up of 14 amino acids. V lost 7 bases and J lost 4, with 14 bases in between. The germline V gene has CDR1 MNHNS and CDR2 SASEGT. As to time point: pretreatment peripheral blood. These data originate in a study of PD-L1 blockade in urothelial cancer. Study information: Analysis of blood occurred 3 weeks (second dose) and 6 weeks after treatment start. Per blood sample, T cells had a median of roughly 150,000.

The starting material was PBMCs, obtained around atezolizumab (anti-PD-L1) treatment. The TCR was taken from a man aged 55 to 70 with urothelial cancer. The rearrangement links TRBV6-1 to TRBJ1-3; unclear D gene. The CDR3: CASTVRTDGNTIYF. The CDR3 DNA reads TGTGCCAGCACCGTGCGGACTGACGGAAACACCATATATTTT.